Sequencing of this TCR beta chain was carried out in a study of OX40 agonist ivuxolimab in advanced cancers. Study-level information: Each patient was given ivuxolimab into a vein every 2 weeks, at 0.01 to 10 mg/kg.

This CDR3 has 12 amino acids. V was pared by 0 bases and J by 4 bases, with 3 bases between. CDR1 is SGDLS, CDR2 YYNGEE, per germline. General study results and limits: CD4+ and CD8+ blood T cells expanded clonally by week 6 at 0.1 to 3.0 mg/kg.

Profiling relied on immunoSEQ multiplex PCR, and the TCRdb table lists in-frame clones only, not all of them. This repertoire shows over 65,000 clones, under 85% found once; its top ten account for roughly 0.41%. As for this clone: Antigen: not known. This sample also contains other DNA sequences that code for the same CDR3.

V usage is TRBV9 and J usage is TRBJ2-3, with D unresolved. The sequence derives from an adult with an advanced solid tumor such as melanoma, head and neck, liver or kidney cancer. This specimen was CD4+ or CD8+ T cells sorted from blood, taken in a trial of the OX40 agonist ivuxolimab. The CDR3 bases are TGTGCCAGCAGCGTAGAGGCAGATACGCAGTATTTT. Translated: CASSVEADTQYF.